This T cell receptor (beta chain) stems from a study of T cell responses to AZD1222 COVID-19 vaccine (dated by TCRdb to the early 2020s). Looking at the study overall: A total of more than 230 trial participants underwent TCR sequencing, of whom nearly 210 had received two doses of AZD1222 and around 26 had received two doses of the MenACWY control vaccine. Trial participants were enrolled into age subgroups of 18-55, 56-69 and 70-plus years, which contained 148, 28 and 57 TCR-sequenced participants, respectively.

What the time point label conveys for this sample: about 28 days (+/-7) after the second vaccine dose. AZD1222 recipients whose second dose came at about 4 weeks and those whose second dose came at about 12 weeks were combined into one group, since spike-specific TCR depth and breadth did not differ between the two schedules. The vaccinee samples were drawn from two UK trials, COV001 and COV002, one of which was a single-blind randomized controlled phase 2/3 trial testing AZD1222 (ChAdOx1 nCoV-19) in healthy adults. Trial participant PBMC samples were collected at day 0 and day 28 after the second dose for TCRbeta chain sequencing. The CDR3 regions of human TCRbeta chains were subjected to immunosequencing. Per the authors' processing: TCRs in the repertoires were matched against a reference library of SARS-CoV-2-specific TCRs that had been generated with the MIRA antigen-specificity platform. Breadth was defined as the fraction of unique TCRs that were SARS-CoV-2-associated. Depth was defined as the fraction of total T cells that were SARS-CoV-2-associated. Using the MIRA data, each spike-specific TCR was mapped to the spike region that the TCR reacts to and placed in a CD4 or CD8 class. Log10-transformed breadth and depth values were compared by one-way ANOVA with Sidak's multiple comparisons tests. This is the immuneACCESS table as TCRdb keeps it, with only in-frame sequences that have V and J called. A part of the clones is gone; compared with another copy, unresolved V genes explain less than half, and the rest is unexplained. V and J calls and clone size are given by that table; D and trimming were obtained from the DNA. The sample has some 88,000 clones on record, 75% to 95% of them singletons. About 5% of the sample goes to the ten largest clones.

What the study reported, not specific to this receptor: Most participants were white British and females outnumbered males, and the authors suggested that clonal diversity may have been underestimated. Because no samples from the day 14 peak response were available, repertoires could be characterized only after the peak T cell response. Reportedly, close to half of the unique spike-specific TCRs recognized epitopes lying outside the regions that are mutated in the B.1.351 and B.1.1.7 variants. The whole spike protein was spanned by vaccine-associated CD4 TCRs, and dominant responses were seen in regions 160-218 and 743-854. The 56-69-year group was small, and its depth increase did not reach significance, likely because of low power. Only five or six AZD1222 recipients were SARS-CoV-2 seropositive at baseline, limiting conclusions about previously exposed vaccinees. After two AZD1222 doses, both the breadth and the depth of spike-specific TCRs were significantly higher than at day 0 and than in MenACWY recipients.

The CDR3 numbers 16 residues from cysteine through phenylalanine. Only the CDR3 DNA stays, 48 bases, in frame from base 1. V loses 5 bases of germline sequence and J loses 1 base, and the interval between the two ends is 17 bases. Per the germline V gene (reference sequence), MNHEY is the CDR1 and SMNVEV is the CDR2. Comments on this clone: The antigen this receptor binds is unknown. No base qualities exist here, and no much larger clone lies one base off it.

This specimen consisted of peripheral blood, obtained 28 days after the second AZD1222 dose. The rearrangement joined TRBV27 to TRBJ2-5; TRBD2 is possibly the D segment (6 matching bases). This TCR was recovered from an adult who received the AZD1222 COVID-19 vaccine. The DNA sequence follows: TGTGCCAGCAGTGAGAGGCGGGGCACTTTCCAAGAGACCCAGTACTTC. The encoded protein is CASSERRGTFQETQYF.